This T cell receptor (beta chain) is drawn from a study of neurological immune-mediated disorders. Study conclusions and caveats: No CDR3 amino acid sequences were shared by expanded clones across subjects, suggesting private repertoires in all groups.

This CDR3 is 18 amino acids long. The germline V gene encodes CDR1 LGHDT and CDR2 YNNKEL (reference sequence). The cDNA was generated through 5'RACE incorporating 10-nucleotide random UMIs. From 15-18 subjects, each sequencing run yielded over 160 million TCR-beta sequences. TCRdb used MiXCR to reprocess the 5' RACE reads, holding one entry per CDR3 protein. The sample shows tens of thousands of distinct CDR3 sequences, approximately 13% of them seen only once. Time point defined: longitudinal time-point 2. The unsorted libraries originated from 2 million PBMCs kept at -80 C. This clonotype was seen just once. The target antigen is unknown. The junction differs from germline at one of its ends, possibly a read error.

This receptor was identified in a middle-aged woman in good health. The chain uses TRBV3-1 and TRBJ2-5; tentatively, D is TRBD2 (6 bases). Sequencing was performed on PBMCs. CDR3 in amino acids: CASSQDIFGDSRMETQYF. CDR3 nucleotide sequence: TGCGCCAGCAGCCAAGATATATTCGGGGACTCCCGGATGGAGACCCAGTACTTC.